The T cell receptor (beta chain) described here comes from a study of identifying expanded T cells in peripheral blood. Profiled with immunoSEQ multiplex PCR; TCRdb holds only in-frame clones, not every one. The sample has approximately 100,000 clones; approximately 88% are singletons. Healthy donors had no documented immune events, such as infections, while sampled. The CDR3 is made up of 16 amino acids. Trimming stripped 5 bases from V and 0 bases from J, with 14 bases between. The V gene's germline CDR1 is SGHVS and CDR2 FNYEAQ. The sample was blood. This chain joins TRBV7-6 and TRBJ1-3, with D possibly being TRBD1 (6 bases). This clonotype was sampled from a person aged 18 to 75 in good health. The CDR3 is CASSPSGALSGNTIYF. The CDR3 DNA reads as TGTGCCAGCAGCCCGTCGGGGGCCCTCTCTGGAAACACCATATATTTT.